The 12 T cell receptor beta chains reported below all come from one sample, sequenced in a study of molecular identifiers for immune sequencing clone quantification. One entry per CDR3 protein results from TCRdb running MiXCR on the PCR reads. Altogether around 470,000 distinct CDR3 sequences are present, about 20% being singletons, with the ten largest covering approximately 0.8%. Material for sequencing was naive CD8+ T cells from blood, with Jurkat cell RNA spiked in. The subset was: FACS-sorted CD8+CD4-CCR7+CD45RA+ naive T cells. Receptors were obtained from a human donor in good health. Some libraries in this study had Jurkat cell RNA spiked in.

The chain couples TRBV25-1 to TRBJ1-5; D not certain. Germline lookup yields CDR1 MGHDK and CDR2 SYGVNS. V was cut by 3 bases and J by 2 bases, with 11 bases left in between. CDR3 size: 15 residues. CDR3: CASSDLRSCNQPQHF. The CDR3 region has the DNA TGTGCCAGCAGTGACCTCAGGTCGTGCAATCAGCCCCAGCATTTT.

Details on this clonotype: A much larger clone differs by one base, so this may be a read error. The chain carries TRBV6-5 and TRBJ1-2; 9 nucleotides line up with TRBD1. The CDR3 covers 16 residues. Germline V gene data show CDR1 as MNHEY and CDR2 as SVGAGI. CDR3 sequence reads: CASSYSGTGTNYGNTF. Here the CDR3 DNA reads TGTGCCAGCAGTTACTCCGGGACAGGGACTAACTATGGCAACACCTTC.

This clonotype has at least ten counts. This chain uses TRBV27 with TRBJ2-5; unclear D gene. This CDR3 has 16 residues. The germline gives CDR1 MNHEY, CDR2 SMNVEV (reference sequence). V was pared by 8 bases and J by 0 bases, with 19 bases between. CDR3 region: CASSPLGVTYQETQYF. CDR3 bases: TGTGCCAGCTCCCCGCTCGGCGTAACGTACCAAGAGACCCAGTACTTC.

This clonotype was counted between two and nine times. The chain recombines TRBV20-1 with TRBJ2-4; D is perhaps TRBD1 (5 bases). V dropped 0 bases and J dropped 7 bases, with 16 bases sitting between them. Germline V lookup: CDR1 DFQATT, CDR2 SNEGSKA (reference sequence). CDR3 length: 15 amino acids. CDR3 residues: CSARDFGQGLNIQYF. CDR3 nucleotide sequence: TGCAGTGCTAGAGATTTTGGGCAGGGTTTGAACATTCAGTACTTC.

The count of this clonotype is one. One end of the junction does not line up with germline, which may come from a read error. The V gene is TRBV12-3 or TRBV12-4, the J gene TRBJ2-5; D is unclear. The length of the CDR3 is 11 residues. CDR3 sequence: CGSSLGETQYF. CDR3 bases: TGTGGCAGCAGTTTAGGGGAGACCCAGTACTTC.

This clonotype appeared many times. The rearrangement joins TRBV29-1 to TRBJ1-1; no clear D gene. The CDR3 has 10 amino acids. Germline CDR1 and CDR2: SQVTM and ANQGSEA. Trimming removed 4 bases at V and 6 bases at J, with 6 bases between. The chain's CDR3 is CSVAAPEAFF. Written as DNA, the CDR3 is TGCAGCGTTGCTGCCCCTGAAGCTTTCTTT. Full variable domain (outside the CDR3, taken from reference TRBV29-1 and TRBJ1-1): SAVISQKPSRDICQRGTSLTIQCQVDSQVTMMFWYRQQPGQSLTLIATANQGSEATYESGFVIDKFPISRPNLTFSTLTVSNMSPEDSSIYLCSVAAPEAFFGQGTRLTVV.

This clonotype was picked up many times. The chain carries TRBV29-1 and TRBJ2-1; 15 bases map to TRBD2. Germline loops: CDR1 SQVTM, CDR2 ANQGSEA. Trimming at V came to 3 bases and at J to 15 bases, leaving 9 bases not matched to a gene. This CDR3 region has 14 residues. Here the CDR3 reads CSVDGEGLAGGLFF. For the CDR3, the DNA is TGCAGCGTTGACGGGGAGGGACTAGCGGGAGGTCTGTTCTTC.

This clonotype was seen only a few times. The J gene is TRBJ2-4, the V gene TRBV4-3, with D possibly matching TRBD2 (5 bases). V lost 1 base and J 1 base, leaving 14 bases between the germline ends. This CDR3 is 17 amino acids long. In germline, CDR1 is LGHNA, CDR2 YSLEER. The CDR3 nucleotides read TGCGCCAGCAGCCAAGCAGAAACGGGGAAGGCCAAAAACATTCAGTACTTC. Amino acid sequence: CASSQAETGKAKNIQYF.

This clonotype was seen more than once but under ten times. The chain combines TRBV5-6 with TRBJ2-7; D might be TRBD1 (7 bases). With 4 bases removed from V and 7 bases from J, the gap between germline ends came to 18 bases. Per germline, CDR1 SGHDT and CDR2 YYEEEE. The CDR3 runs 14 residues. The DNA for the CDR3 is TGTGCCAGCAGCCTAGGACAGGAACGGGGGGAGCAGTACTTC. This codes for CASSLGQERGEQYF.

This clonotype showed up just a few times. The chain is built from TRBV11-2 and TRBJ2-5, with a tentative D call TRBD1 (5 bases). CDR3 size: 16 residues. V gave up 4 bases and J gave up 0 bases, with 15 bases separating them. The germline CDR1 and CDR2 sequences are SGHAT and FQNNGV. Written as DNA, the CDR3 is TGTGCCAGCAGCTCCTCATGGACACCCTACCAAGAGACCCAGTACTTC. Its translation: CASSSSWTPYQETQYF.

The sample holds many counts of this clonotype. The rearrangement uses TRBV20-1 and TRBJ2-7, with unresolved D. This CDR3 region has 13 residues. The germline V gene has CDR1 DFQATT and CDR2 SNEGSKA (reference sequence). Trimming left V 3 bases short and J 0 bases short, with 9 bases between. The DNA for the CDR3 is TGCAGTGCTAGGCTGGTGACCTCCTACGAGCAGTACTTC. It specifies CSARLVTSYEQYF.

This chain links TRBV5-8 with TRBJ2-5, with 10 nucleotides matching TRBD2. Germline lookup yields CDR1 SGHTS and CDR2 YDEGEE. The V gene end was trimmed by 4 bases and the J gene end by 7 bases; junction bases not matched to a gene: 10. There are 15 residues in the CDR3. The CDR3 region has the DNA TGTGCCAGCAGCCCGCTACTAGCGGGAACGGGGACCCAGTACTTC. Translating gives CASSPLLAGTGTQYF.